The clone carrying this TCR beta chain was recorded at least ten times. As yet, its antigen is unknown. This CDR3 has 15 amino acids. V lost 6 bases and J lost 0, with 12 bases in between. From germline, CDR1 is MNHEY and CDR2 SVGAGI. This entry comes from a study of shared clonotypes between healthy human individuals. Overall study findings and caveats: Across subsets, estimated richness was generally greater for naive than for memory populations. Sharing across four donors was highest in naive CD4 (around 5%) and lowest in memory CD8 (about 0.4%). Donor scarcity curtailed the genetic and exposure-history diversity represented herein.

Nashville, Tennessee was home to all donors, who were Caucasian adults. TCRdb keeps only in-frame clones here, not all; method: immunoSEQ multiplex PCR. The sample yields over a million clones, around 78% seen once. The chain employs TRBV6-5 and TRBJ1-5; possible D gene TRBD1, 6 bases. Sequencing used memory CD4+ T cells from PBMCs. Subset noted: CD45RA-negative fraction. This sequence originates from a man between 18 and 29 years old in good health. Some clones in this sample may be carry-over from other donors' samples. CDR3: CASRMDSNSNQPQHF. In DNA, the CDR3 is TGTGCCAGCAGGATGGACAGCAATAGCAATCAGCCCCAGCATTTT.